This TCR beta chain was documented in a study of response to subunit inactivated influenza vaccine. This clonotype was seen more than once but under ten times. TCRdb called the RT-PCR reads again in MiXCR, with one record for every CDR3 protein. In the table there are roughly 500,000 distinct CDR3 sequences, roughly 23% of which are singletons. The sample was also linked to a second study, of T cells expressing NK-cell markers. That study adds: UMI-tagged 5'RACE template switching yielded the TCR beta cDNA.

This specimen consisted of CD4+ T cells sorted from PBMCs, obtained approximately 13 days after vaccination. The receptor was derived from a man between 45 and 60 years old who received an inactivated influenza vaccine.

DNA of the CDR3: TGCAGTGCTAGAGATATCTTCCGGGGGGGCCAAGATACGCAGTATTTT. It codes for CSARDIFRGGQDTQYF. This chain uses TRBV20-1 with TRBJ2-3; 8 bases match TRBD2. J was trimmed by 5 bases and V by 0 bases; bases with no gene match: 10. The CDR3 loop spans 16 amino acids. Germline V gene lookup returns CDR1 DFQATT and CDR2 SNEGSKA (reference sequence).